The clone carrying this T cell receptor beta chain came up once. This sample was included in a study of cytotoxic CD8 clonotypes in ibrutinib-treated CLL. This CDR3 comprises 14 residues. Germline V gene lookup returns CDR1 MNHNS and CDR2 SASEGT. V lost 7 bases and J lost 5, with 17 bases in between. Here immunoSEQ multiplex PCR was the method, and the copy in TCRdb shows in-frame clones only, minus some. The data contain 150,000 to 200,000 clones, roughly 88% of them singletons. The sequence was obtained from a human donor with chronic lymphocytic leukemia. The sequencing here drew on PBMCs, taken at disease progression, from a patient treated with ibrutinib. This sequence joins TRBV6-1 and TRBJ2-5, with D possibly TRBD1 on 6 matching bases. In nucleotides, the CDR3 is TGTGCCAGCACCAAGACAGGAGTGGGGGAGACCCAGTACTTC. Translating it yields CASTKTGVGETQYF.